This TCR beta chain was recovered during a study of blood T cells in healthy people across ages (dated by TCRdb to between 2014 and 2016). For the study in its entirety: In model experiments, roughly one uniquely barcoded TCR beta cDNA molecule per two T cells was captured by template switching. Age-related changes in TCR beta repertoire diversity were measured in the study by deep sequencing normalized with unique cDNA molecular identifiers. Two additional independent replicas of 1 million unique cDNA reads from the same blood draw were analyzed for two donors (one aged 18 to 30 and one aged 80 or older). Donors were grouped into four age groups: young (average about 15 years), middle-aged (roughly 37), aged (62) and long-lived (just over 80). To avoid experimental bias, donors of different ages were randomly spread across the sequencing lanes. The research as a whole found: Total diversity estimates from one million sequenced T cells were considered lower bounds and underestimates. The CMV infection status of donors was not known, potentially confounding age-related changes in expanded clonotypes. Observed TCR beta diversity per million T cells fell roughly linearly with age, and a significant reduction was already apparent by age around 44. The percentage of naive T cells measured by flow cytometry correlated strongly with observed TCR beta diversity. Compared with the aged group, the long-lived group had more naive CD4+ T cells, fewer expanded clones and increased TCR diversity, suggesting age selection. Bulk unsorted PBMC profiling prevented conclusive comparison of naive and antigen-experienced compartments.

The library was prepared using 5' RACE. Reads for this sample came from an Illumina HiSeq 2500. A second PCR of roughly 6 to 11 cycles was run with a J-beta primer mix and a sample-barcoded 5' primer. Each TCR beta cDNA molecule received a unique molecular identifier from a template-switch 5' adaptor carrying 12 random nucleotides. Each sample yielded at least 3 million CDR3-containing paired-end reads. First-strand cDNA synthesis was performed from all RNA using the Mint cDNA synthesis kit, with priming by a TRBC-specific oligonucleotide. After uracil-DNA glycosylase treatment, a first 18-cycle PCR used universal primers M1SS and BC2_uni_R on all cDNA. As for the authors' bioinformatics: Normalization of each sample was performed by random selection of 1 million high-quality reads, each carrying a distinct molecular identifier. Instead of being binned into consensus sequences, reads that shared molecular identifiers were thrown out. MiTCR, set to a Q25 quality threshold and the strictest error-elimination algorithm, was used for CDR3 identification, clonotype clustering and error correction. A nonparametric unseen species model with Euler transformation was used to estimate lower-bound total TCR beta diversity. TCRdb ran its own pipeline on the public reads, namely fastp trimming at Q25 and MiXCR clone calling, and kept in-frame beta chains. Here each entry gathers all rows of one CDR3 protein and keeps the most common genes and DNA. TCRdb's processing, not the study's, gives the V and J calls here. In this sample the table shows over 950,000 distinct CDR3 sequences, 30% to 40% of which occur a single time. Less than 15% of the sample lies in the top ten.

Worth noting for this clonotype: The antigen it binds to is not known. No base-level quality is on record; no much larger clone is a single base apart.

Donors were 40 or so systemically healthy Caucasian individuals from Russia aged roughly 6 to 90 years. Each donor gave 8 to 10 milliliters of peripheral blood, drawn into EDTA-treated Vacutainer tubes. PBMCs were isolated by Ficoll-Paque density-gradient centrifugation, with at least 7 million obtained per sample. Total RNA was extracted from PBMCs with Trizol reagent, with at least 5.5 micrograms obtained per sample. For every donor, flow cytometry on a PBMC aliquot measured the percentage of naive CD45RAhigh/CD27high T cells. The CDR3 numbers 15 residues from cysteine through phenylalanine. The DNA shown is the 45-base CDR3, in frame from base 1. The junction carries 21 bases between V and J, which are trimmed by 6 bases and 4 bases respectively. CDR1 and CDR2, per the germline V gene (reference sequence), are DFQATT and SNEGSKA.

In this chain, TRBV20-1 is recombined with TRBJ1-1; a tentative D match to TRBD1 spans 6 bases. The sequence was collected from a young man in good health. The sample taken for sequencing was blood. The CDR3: CSAIRVGGAATEAFF. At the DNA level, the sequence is TGCAGTGCCATTAGAGTCGGGGGGGCGGCCACTGAAGCTTTCTTT.